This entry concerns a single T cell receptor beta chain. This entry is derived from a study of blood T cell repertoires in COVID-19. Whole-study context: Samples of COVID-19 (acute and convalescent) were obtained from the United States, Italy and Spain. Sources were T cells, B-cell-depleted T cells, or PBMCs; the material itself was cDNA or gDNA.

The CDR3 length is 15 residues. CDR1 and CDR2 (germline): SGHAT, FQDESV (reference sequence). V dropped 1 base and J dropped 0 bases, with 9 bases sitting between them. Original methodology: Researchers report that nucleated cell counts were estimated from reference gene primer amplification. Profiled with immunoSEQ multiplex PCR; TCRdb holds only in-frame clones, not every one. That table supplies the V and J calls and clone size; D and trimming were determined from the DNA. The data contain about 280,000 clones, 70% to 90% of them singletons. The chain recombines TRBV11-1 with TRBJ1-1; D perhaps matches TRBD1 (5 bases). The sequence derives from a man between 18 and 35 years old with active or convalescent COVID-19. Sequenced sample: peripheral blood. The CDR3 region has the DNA TGTGCCAGCAGCTTAGAGGGGTCGGTGAACACTGAAGCTTTCTTT. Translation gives CASSLEGSVNTEAFF.